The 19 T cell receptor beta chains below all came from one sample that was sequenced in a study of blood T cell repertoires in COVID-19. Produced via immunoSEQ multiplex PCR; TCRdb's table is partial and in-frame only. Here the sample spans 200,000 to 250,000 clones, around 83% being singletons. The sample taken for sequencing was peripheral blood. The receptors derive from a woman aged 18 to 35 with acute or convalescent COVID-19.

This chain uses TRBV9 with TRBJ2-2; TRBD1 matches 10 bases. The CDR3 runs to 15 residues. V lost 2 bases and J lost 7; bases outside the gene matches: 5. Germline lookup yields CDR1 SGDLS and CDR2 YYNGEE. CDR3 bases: TGTGCCAGCAGCGTGGGGACAGGGGCTAGCGGGGAGCTGTTTTTT. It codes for CASSVGTGASGELFF. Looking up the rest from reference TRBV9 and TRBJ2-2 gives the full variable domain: DSGVTQTPKHLITATGQRVTLRCSPRSGDLSVYWYQQSLDQGLQFLIQYYNGEERAKGNILERFSAQQFPDLHSELNLSSLELGDSALYFCASSVGTGASGELFFGEGSRLTVL.

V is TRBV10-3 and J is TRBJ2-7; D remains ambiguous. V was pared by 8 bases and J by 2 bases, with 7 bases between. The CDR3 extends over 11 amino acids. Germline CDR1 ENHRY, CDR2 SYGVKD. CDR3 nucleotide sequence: TGTGCCATCCGAGCGACCTACGAGCAGTACTTC. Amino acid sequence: CAIRATYEQYF.

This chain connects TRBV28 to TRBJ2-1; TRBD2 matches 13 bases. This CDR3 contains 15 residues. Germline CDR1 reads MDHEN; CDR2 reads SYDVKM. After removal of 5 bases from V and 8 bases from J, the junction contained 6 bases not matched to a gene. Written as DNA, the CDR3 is TGTGCCAGCAGTCGGACTAGCGGGAGAGGGGATGAGCAGTTCTTC. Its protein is CASSRTSGRGDEQFF.

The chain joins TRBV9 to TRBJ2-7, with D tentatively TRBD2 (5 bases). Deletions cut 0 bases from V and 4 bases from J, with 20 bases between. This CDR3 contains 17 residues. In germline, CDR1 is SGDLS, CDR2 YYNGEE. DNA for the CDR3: TGTGCCAGCAGCGTAGGGTCCGGGAATAGCGTGCCTTACGAGCAGTACTTC. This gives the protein CASSVGSGNSVPYEQYF.

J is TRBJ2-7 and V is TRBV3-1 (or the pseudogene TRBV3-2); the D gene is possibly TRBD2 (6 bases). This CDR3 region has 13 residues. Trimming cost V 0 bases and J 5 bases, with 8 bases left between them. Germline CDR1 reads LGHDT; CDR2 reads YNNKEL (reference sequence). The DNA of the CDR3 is TGTGCCAGCAGCCAAGATGGGGGGAACGAGCAGTACTTC. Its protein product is CASSQDGGNEQYF.

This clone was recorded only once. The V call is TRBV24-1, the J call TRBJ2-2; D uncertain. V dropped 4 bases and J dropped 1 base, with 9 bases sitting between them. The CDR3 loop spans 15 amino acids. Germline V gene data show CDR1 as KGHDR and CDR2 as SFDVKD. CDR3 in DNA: TGTGCCACCAGTGACCAAACTCGGAACACCGGGGAGCTGTTTTTT. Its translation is CATSDQTRNTGELFF.

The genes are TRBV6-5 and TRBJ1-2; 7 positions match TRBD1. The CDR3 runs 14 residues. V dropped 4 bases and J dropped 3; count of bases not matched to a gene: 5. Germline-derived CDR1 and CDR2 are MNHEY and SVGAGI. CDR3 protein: CASSLSRGDYGYTF. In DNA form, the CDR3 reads TGTGCCAGCAGTTTATCCAGGGGGGACTATGGCTACACCTTC.

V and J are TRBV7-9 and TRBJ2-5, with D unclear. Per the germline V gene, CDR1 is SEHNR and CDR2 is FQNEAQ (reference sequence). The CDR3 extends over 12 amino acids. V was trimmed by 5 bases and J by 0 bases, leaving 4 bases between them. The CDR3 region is CASSPDQETQYF. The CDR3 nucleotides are TGTGCCAGCAGCCCGGACCAAGAGACCCAGTACTTC.

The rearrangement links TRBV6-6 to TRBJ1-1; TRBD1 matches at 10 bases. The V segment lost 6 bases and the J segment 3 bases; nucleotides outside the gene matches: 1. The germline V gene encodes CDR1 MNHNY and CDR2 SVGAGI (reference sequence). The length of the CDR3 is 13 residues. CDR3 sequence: CASRTGGHTEAFF. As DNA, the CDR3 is TGTGCCAGCAGGACAGGGGGCCACACTGAAGCTTTCTTT.

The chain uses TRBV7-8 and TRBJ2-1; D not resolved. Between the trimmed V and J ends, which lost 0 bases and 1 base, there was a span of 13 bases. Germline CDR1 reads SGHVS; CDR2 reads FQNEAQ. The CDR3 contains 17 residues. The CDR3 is CASSLAFWKESYNEQFF. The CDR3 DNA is TGTGCCAGCAGCTTAGCCTTTTGGAAGGAGTCCTACAATGAGCAGTTCTTC. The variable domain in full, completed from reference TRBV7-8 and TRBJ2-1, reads GAGVSQSPRYKVAKRGQDVALRCDPISGHVSLFWYQQALGQGPEFLTYFQNEAQLDKSGLPSDRFFAERPEGSVSTLKIQRTQQEDSAVYLCASSLAFWKESYNEQFFGPGTRLTVL.

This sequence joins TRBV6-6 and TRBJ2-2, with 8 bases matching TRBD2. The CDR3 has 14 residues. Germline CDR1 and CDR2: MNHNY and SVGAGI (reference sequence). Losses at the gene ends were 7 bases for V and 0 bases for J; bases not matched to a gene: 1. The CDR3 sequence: CASKLAANTGELFF. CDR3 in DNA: TGTGCCAGCAAACTAGCGGCGAACACCGGGGAGCTGTTTTTT.

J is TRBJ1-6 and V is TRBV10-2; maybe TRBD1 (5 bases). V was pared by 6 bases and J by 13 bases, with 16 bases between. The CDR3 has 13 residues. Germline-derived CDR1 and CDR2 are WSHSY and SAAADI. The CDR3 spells CASRRDAFSPLHF. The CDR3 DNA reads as TGCGCCAGCAGGCGGGACGCCTTTTCCCCCCTCCACTTT.

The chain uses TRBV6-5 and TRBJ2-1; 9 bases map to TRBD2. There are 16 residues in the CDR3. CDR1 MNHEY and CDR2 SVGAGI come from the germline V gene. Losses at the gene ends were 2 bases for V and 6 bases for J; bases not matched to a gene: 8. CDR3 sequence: CASSYDLAGFLNEQFF. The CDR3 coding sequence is TGTGCCAGCAGTTACGACCTAGCGGGGTTCCTCAATGAGCAGTTCTTC.

CDR3 residues: CASSLQGGQYEQYF. The CDR3 coding sequence is TGTGCCAGCAGCCTACAGGGGGGTCAGTACGAGCAGTACTTC. The chain recombines TRBV3-1 (or the pseudogene TRBV3-2) with TRBJ2-7; TRBD1 aligns across 8 bases. The CDR3 loop spans 14 amino acids. V trimming: 4 bases; J trimming: 4 bases; junction bases outside the gene matches: 6. Germline CDR1 LGHDT, CDR2 YNNKEL (reference sequence).

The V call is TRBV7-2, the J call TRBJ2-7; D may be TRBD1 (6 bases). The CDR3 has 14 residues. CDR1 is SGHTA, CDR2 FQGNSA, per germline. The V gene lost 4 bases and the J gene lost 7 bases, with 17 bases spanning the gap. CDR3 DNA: TGTGCCAGCAGCTACCAAAGGGGGACGGGGGAGCAGTACTTC. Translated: CASSYQRGTGEQYF.

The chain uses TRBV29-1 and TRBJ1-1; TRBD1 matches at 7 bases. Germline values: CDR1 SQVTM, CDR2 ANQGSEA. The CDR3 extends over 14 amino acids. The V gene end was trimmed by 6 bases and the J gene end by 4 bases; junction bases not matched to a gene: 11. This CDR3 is CSVREDRRGTEAFF. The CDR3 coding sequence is TGCAGCGTCCGTGAGGACAGGCGGGGCACTGAAGCTTTCTTT.

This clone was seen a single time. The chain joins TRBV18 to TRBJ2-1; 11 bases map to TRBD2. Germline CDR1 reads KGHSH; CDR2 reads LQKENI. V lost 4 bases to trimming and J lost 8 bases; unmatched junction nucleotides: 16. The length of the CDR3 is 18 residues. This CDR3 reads CASSRLISGRALVDEQFF. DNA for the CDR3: TGTGCCAGCTCACGCCTAATTAGCGGGAGGGCCTTGGTTGATGAGCAGTTCTTC.

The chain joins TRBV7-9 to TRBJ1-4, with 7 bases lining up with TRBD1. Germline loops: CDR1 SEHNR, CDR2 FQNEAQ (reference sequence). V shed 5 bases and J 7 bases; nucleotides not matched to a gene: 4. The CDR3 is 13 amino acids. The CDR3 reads CASSEGTVEKLFF. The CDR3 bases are TGTGCCAGCAGCGAGGGGACAGTTGAAAAACTGTTTTTT.

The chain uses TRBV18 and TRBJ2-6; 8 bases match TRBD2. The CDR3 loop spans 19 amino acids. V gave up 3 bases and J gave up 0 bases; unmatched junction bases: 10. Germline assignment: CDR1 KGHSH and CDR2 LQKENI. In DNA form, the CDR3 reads TGTGCCAGCTCACCTGGCCTAGCGGGTGGCACCTCTGGGGCCAACGTCCTGACTTTC. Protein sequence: CASSPGLAGGTSGANVLTF.